A selection of T cell receptor beta chains follows, all from one sample in a study of blood T cells in healthy people across ages. TCRdb ran MiXCR on the 5' RACE reads and lists one entry per CDR3 protein. There are around 820,000 distinct CDR3 sequences in the sample; 20% to 30% occur only once, and more than 3% lies in the top ten. This same sample was also taken into another study, of T cells of mothers and their children.

Input material: blood. The receptors here all came from a boy under 18 in good health. The CDR3 runs from the conserved cysteine through the conserved F or W. The D gene is left open where the match is weak. Clone size, where shown, is once, few, many, or a class for clones that have expanded.

d_call,v_call,clone_size,j_call,cdr3_aa,cdr3_nt
-,TRBV30,few,TRBJ1-1,CASNPRGKNTEAFF,TGTGCCTCGAACCCCAGGGGTAAGAACACTGAAGCTTTCTTT
TRBD2,TRBV10-3,-,TRBJ2-5,CAISGLAGVVETQYF,TGTGCCATCAGTGGACTAGCGGGAGTTGTGGAGACCCAGTACTTC
TRBD2,TRBV7-8,few,TRBJ2-2,CASTSSGSNTGELFF,TGTGCCAGCACCAGTAGCGGGTCGAACACCGGGGAGCTGTTTTTT
-,TRBV6-6,few,TRBJ2-2,CASRSTGRPDTGELFF,TGTGCCAGCAGATCCACTGGGAGGCCCGACACCGGGGAGCTGTTTTTT
TRBD2,TRBV7-3,many,TRBJ2-1,CASSPLDGLAGIGEQFF,TGTGCCAGCAGCCCTCTTGACGGACTAGCGGGAATCGGTGAGCAGTTCTTC
-,TRBV7-2,-,TRBJ2-6,CASSFNRPGANVLTF,TGTGCCAGCAGCTTTAATCGCCCCGGGGCCAACGTCCTGACTTTC
-,TRBV18,few,TRBJ2-7,CASSPVFRSGSSYEQYF,TGTGCCAGCTCACCCGTGTTCAGGAGTGGAAGTTCCTACGAGCAGTACTTC
TRBD2,TRBV29-1,-,TRBJ2-7,CSATSGRVNSYEQYF,TGCAGCGCTACTAGCGGGAGGGTCAACTCCTACGAGCAGTACTTC
TRBD2,TRBV9,-,TRBJ2-5,CASSGTAGLATQYF,TGTGCCAGCAGCGGTACGGCGGGACTAGCTACCCAGTACTTC
TRBD1,TRBV28,-,TRBJ1-3,CASSVAGTGLRGSGNTIYF,TGTGCCAGCAGTGTGGCCGGGACAGGGCTTCGTGGTTCTGGAAACACCATATATTTT
TRBD1,TRBV10-3,-,TRBJ1-5,CAIRGQGGDQPQHF,TGTGCCATCAGAGGACAGGGGGGCGATCAGCCCCAGCATTTT
-,TRBV4-2,few,TRBJ2-5,CASSQGSGETQYF,TGTGCCAGCAGCCAAGGGTCGGGAGAGACCCAGTACTTC
-,TRBV29-1,few,TRBJ1-2,CSVTGRYNYGYTF,TGCAGCGTCACAGGGAGATATAACTATGGCTACACCTTC
TRBD2,TRBV13,few,TRBJ2-7,CASSPSGGPRDYEQYF,TGTGCCAGCAGCCCCAGCGGGGGGCCTCGCGACTACGAGCAGTACTTC
TRBD2,TRBV4-3,few,TRBJ2-3,CASCQLTSGRGSTDTQYF,TGCGCCAGCTGCCAGCTGACTAGCGGGAGAGGCAGCACAGATACGCAGTATTTT
-,TRBV4-2,-,TRBJ2-7,CASSQRTGRYEQYF,TGTGCCAGCAGCCAAAGAACAGGGCGCTACGAGCAGTACTTC
-,TRBV7-9,few,TRBJ2-4,CATRAGGDNIQYF,TGTGCCACGCGAGCCGGGGGTGATAACATTCAGTACTTC
-,TRBV4-1,few,TRBJ2-7,CASSHQSSYEQYF,TGCGCCAGCAGCCACCAGAGCTCCTACGAGCAGTACTTC
-,TRBV12-3/TRBV12-4,-,TRBJ1-2,CASSPGTAVYGYTF,TGTGCCAGCAGTCCGGGCACGGCTGTATATGGCTACACCTTC
-,TRBV27,-,TRBJ2-2,CASSFGETGELFF,TGTGCCAGCAGTTTTGGGGAAACCGGGGAGCTGTTTTTT
-,TRBV2,-,TRBJ2-1,CASTGISSYNEQFF,TGTGCCAGCACAGGGATTAGCTCCTACAATGAGCAGTTCTTC
-,TRBV18,few,TRBJ2-5,CASSPPSPEETQYF,TGTGCCAGCTCACCACCGTCGCCGGAAGAGACTCAGTACTTC
-,TRBV3-1,few,TRBJ2-7,CASSQAVLIGFNEQYF,TGTGCCAGCAGCCAAGCGGTTCTAATCGGCTTCAACGAGCAGTACTTC
-,TRBV4-3,-,TRBJ1-2,CASSQGRTDVHGYTF,TGCGCCAGCAGCCAAGGACGGACTGACGTTCACGGCTACACCTTC
-,TRBV9,-,TRBJ2-2,CASSVSQGNGELFF,TGTGCCAGCAGCGTTTCACAGGGTAACGGGGAGCTGTTTTTT
-,TRBV10-3,few,TRBJ2-3,CAISAGDFTDTQYF,TGTGCCATCAGTGCGGGCGACTTCACAGATACGCAGTATTTT
-,TRBV18,-,TRBJ1-4,CASSPKSNGPNEKLFF,TGTGCCAGCTCACCAAAGTCTAACGGACCTAATGAAAAACTGTTTTTT
TRBD1,TRBV7-9,few,TRBJ1-2,CTSSLETGYGYTF,TGTACCAGCAGCTTAGAGACAGGGTATGGCTACACCTTC
-,TRBV29-1,few,TRBJ2-7,CSAEGQGPEQYF,TGCAGCGCCGAAGGGCAAGGGCCCGAGCAGTACTTC
-,TRBV20-1,-,TRBJ2-7,CSARDHGGRESYEQYF,TGCAGTGCTAGAGATCACGGAGGGAGAGAGTCCTACGAGCAGTACTTC
-,TRBV5-1,-,TRBJ1-3,CASSSDNSGNTIYF,TGCGCCAGCAGCTCGGACAACTCTGGAAACACCATATATTTT
-,TRBV9,few,TRBJ2-7,CASSVGGDPPYEQYF,TGTGCCAGCAGCGTGGGGGGAGATCCCCCCTACGAGCAGTACTTC
-,TRBV6-5,-,TRBJ2-5,CASSALTGSQETQYF,TGTGCCAGCAGCGCATTAACAGGTTCCCAAGAGACCCAGTACTTC
-,TRBV21-1,few,TRBJ1-1,CASNRTEVYRNTEAFF,TGTGCCAGCAATCGAACCGAGGTATACAGGAACACTGAAGCTTTCTTT
TRBD1,TRBV25-1,-,TRBJ2-7,CASRETGGVEQYF,TGTGCCAGCAGGGAAACAGGGGGCGTCGAGCAGTACTTC
-,TRBV25-1,-,TRBJ2-2,CASSEAGTRNTGELFF,TGTGCCAGCAGTGAGGCCGGGACACGGAACACCGGGGAGCTGTTTTTT
TRBD1,TRBV9,few,TRBJ2-7,CASSVTTGDSYEQYF,TGTGCCAGCAGCGTTACGACAGGGGACTCCTACGAGCAGTACTTC
TRBD1,TRBV7-2,-,TRBJ1-4,CASSLEGLGGQGVNEKLFF,TGTGCCAGCAGCTTAGAAGGTCTCGGGGGACAGGGGGTTAATGAAAAACTGTTTTTT
-,TRBV4-3,few,TRBJ1-1,CASSQSAYNTEAFF,TGCGCCAGCAGCCAATCCGCATACAACACTGAAGCTTTCTTT
-,TRBV6-6,-,TRBJ2-1,CAAGGYDNEQFF,TGTGCCGCGGGTGGGTACGACAATGAGCAGTTCTTC
-,TRBV18,-,TRBJ2-1,CASSPEASARPEDEQFF,TGTGCCAGCTCACCAGAGGCTTCCGCGAGGCCGGAGGATGAGCAGTTCTTC
-,TRBV29-1,-,TRBJ1-1,CSVARGSDTEAFF,TGCAGCGTAGCCAGAGGGTCGGACACTGAAGCTTTCTTT
-,TRBV7-9,-,TRBJ1-1,CASSLESGSTEAFF,TGTGCCAGCAGCTTAGAGAGTGGGAGCACTGAAGCTTTCTTT
TRBD2,TRBV28,-,TRBJ2-1,CASTFVAGGYNEQFF,TGTGCCAGCACCTTTGTAGCGGGGGGATACAATGAGCAGTTCTTC
-,TRBV5-1,-,TRBJ2-3,CASSFTSIGPDTQYF,TGCGCCAGCAGCTTCACCTCCATCGGCCCAGATACGCAGTATTTT
-,TRBV21-1,few,TRBJ2-5,CASSKGHRGLEETQYF,TGTGCCAGCAGCAAAGGCCACAGGGGGCTGGAGGAGACCCAGTACTTC
TRBD2,TRBV20-1,-,TRBJ2-3,CGGTSGSGTDTQYF,TGCGGGGGGACTAGCGGGAGTGGGACAGATACGCAGTATTTT
-,TRBV25-1,few,TRBJ2-6,CASSDSGPGANVLTF,TGTGCCAGCAGTGATTCAGGGCCTGGGGCCAACGTCCTGACTTTC
-,TRBV6-5,few,TRBJ2-2,CASSYSSGIATGELFF,TGTGCCAGCAGTTACTCTTCAGGGATCGCCACCGGGGAGCTGTTTTTT
-,TRBV6-5,-,TRBJ1-1,CASSYDDEGNTEAFF,TGTGCCAGCAGTTACGACGACGAGGGAAACACTGAAGCTTTCTTT